The rows below give T cell receptor beta chains drawn from one sample of a study of PD-1 blockade in classical Hodgkin lymphoma. TCRdb's table, derived via immunoSEQ multiplex PCR, lists solely in-frame clones and lacks some. The data show approximately 89,000 clones, 83% seen once. The sample here was peripheral blood mononuclear cells (PBMCs), taken before the fourth cycle of nivolumab. The receptors derive from a human donor with classical Hodgkin lymphoma. Both conserved end residues are part of each CDR3. D genes are given only for firm matches. Clone sizes are given selectively: once, few, many, or a class where the clone is expanded.

D | J | V | size | DNA | CDR3
- | TRBJ2-7 | TRBV27 | - | TGTGCCAGCAGTTTGCAGGGGACGTACGAGCAGTACTTC | CASSLQGTYEQYF
TRBD2 | TRBJ2-3 | TRBV2 | - | TGTGCCAGCAGTGACGGGACTAGCGGATTCACAGATACGCAGTATTTT | CASSDGTSGFTDTQYF
- | TRBJ2-2 | TRBV7-2 | - | TGTGCCAGCAGCTTAGGGTCCGGGAGCAGTCAGAACACCGGGGAGCTGTTTTTT | CASSLGSGSSQNTGELFF
- | TRBJ2-3 | TRBV9 | - | TGTGCCAGCAGCACCCGACTAGTCCCAGATACGCAGTATTTT | CASSTRLVPDTQYF
- | TRBJ2-2 | TRBV10-3 | - | TGTGCCATCAGTGAAAGGGGCACCGGGGAGCTGTTTTTT | CAISERGTGELFF
TRBD1 | TRBJ2-7 | TRBV9 | - | TGTGCCAGCAGCGTAGGGGCAGGGGGCTCCCACGAGCAGTACTTC | CASSVGAGGSHEQYF
- | TRBJ1-2 | TRBV7-3 | - | TGTGCCAGCAGTCCCGGAAGCAGGGATAACTATGGCTACACCTTC | CASSPGSRDNYGYTF
TRBD1 | TRBJ1-5 | TRBV5-1 | few | TGCGCCAGCAGCTCACCGACTGTAGACAGGGGGCGAAGGTATAGCAATCAGCCCCAGCATTTT | CASSSPTVDRGRRYSNQPQHF
TRBD1 | TRBJ2-3 | TRBV5-1 | - | TGCGCCAGCAGCTTTGACAGGGCGGAAGATACGCAGTATTTT | CASSFDRAEDTQYF
- | TRBJ1-2 | TRBV21-1 | - | TGTGCCAGCAGCAAAGATGGGCAGGGGCATGGCTACACCTTC | CASSKDGQGHGYTF
TRBD2 | TRBJ2-1 | TRBV7-6 | once | TGTGCCAGCAGCTTAGCCTTAGCGGGAGGTATGAATGAGCAGTTCTTC | CASSLALAGGMNEQFF
- | TRBJ2-5 | TRBV7-7 | - | TGTGCCAGCAGCAAAAGAGGAAAAGAGACCCAGTACTTC | CASSKRGKETQYF
- | TRBJ1-5 | TRBV6-6 | - | TGTGCCACCAAAGACATTCTTTCCAATCAGCCCCAGCATTTT | CATKDILSNQPQHF
- | TRBJ1-5 | TRBV7-9 | - | TGTGCCAGCAGCCAGGGAGAACTTAGCAATCAGCCCCAGCATTTT | CASSQGELSNQPQHF
TRBD1 | TRBJ1-5 | TRBV10-3 | - | TGTGCCACCGGGACAGGGGGGACGCAGGGAAGAGGCAATCAGCCCCAGCATTTT | CATGTGGTQGRGNQPQHF
TRBD1 | TRBJ2-5 | TRBV5-1 | - | TGCGCCAGCAGCATAACAGGGGGGGAGACCCAGTACTTC | CASSITGGETQYF
- | TRBJ1-2 | TRBV10-3 | - | TGTGCCACAAACCTGGCGGCGGATTCGGAGGGCTACACCTTC | CATNLAADSEGYTF
- | TRBJ2-2 | TRBV19 | - | TGTGCCAGTAGTTGGGGGGCAGGGGGCACCGGGGAGCTGTTTTTT | CASSWGAGGTGELFF
TRBD1 | TRBJ1-6 | TRBV27 | - | TGTGCCAGCAGGCCACAGGGACAGCTCTATAATTCACCCCTCCACTTT | CASRPQGQLYNSPLHF
- | TRBJ2-1 | TRBV6-4 | - | TGTGCCAGCAGTGACTCGCTCGGCAATGAGCAGTTCTTC | CASSDSLGNEQFF
- | TRBJ2-7 | TRBV6-1 | - | TGTGCCAGCCAGCAGGGTTACTACGAGCAGTACTTC | CASQQGYYEQYF
TRBD2 | TRBJ2-5 | TRBV19 | - | TGTGCCAGTAGTCGGGGACTAGCGGGAGTAGGGGGAGAGACCCAGTACTTC | CASSRGLAGVGGETQYF
TRBD2 | TRBJ2-3 | TRBV7-9 | once | TGTGCCAGCAGCCACGCGAGGACTAGCGGGAGGCCCACAGATACGCAGTATTTT | CASSHARTSGRPTDTQYF
- | TRBJ1-3 | TRBV2 | few | TGTGCCAGCAGTGGGATGAACACCATATATTTT | CASSGMNTIYF
- | TRBJ1-3 | TRBV15 | - | TGTGCCACCAGCAGCGAGGCACCAACTGTGGGAAACACCATATATTTT | CATSSEAPTVGNTIYF
- | TRBJ2-7 | TRBV5-1 | - | TGCGCCAGCAGCTTTCAGGGAGTGGGGTACGAGCAGTACTTC | CASSFQGVGYEQYF
TRBD2 | TRBJ2-3 | TRBV13 | once | TGTGCCAGCAGCTCCTTCCTAGCGGGAGGAGATACGCAGTATTTT | CASSSFLAGGDTQYF
- | TRBJ2-5 | TRBV27 | - | TGTGCCAGCAGTTTCGGGATCCAAGAGACCCAGTACTTC | CASSFGIQETQYF
- | TRBJ2-2 | TRBV2 | - | TGTGCCGGCAAGACCACTATCGGGAGAGCGAACACCGGGGAGCTGTTTTTT | CAGKTTIGRANTGELFF
- | TRBJ2-5 | TRBV5-1 | - | TGCGCCAGCAGCTCGGGACCTTCAGGAGAGACCCAGTACTTC | CASSSGPSGETQYF
TRBD2 | TRBJ2-1 | TRBV6-1 | - | TGTGCCAGCAGCGGACTAGCGGGAGGTGGTGAGCAGTTCTTC | CASSGLAGGGEQFF
- | TRBJ1-1 | TRBV19 | medium-sized | TGTGCCTCGGGGCCTGAAGCTTTCTTT | CASGPEAFF
- | TRBJ1-2 | TRBV19 | once | TGTGCCAGTAGTCACTTCGGGGCCTATGGCTACACCTTC | CASSHFGAYGYTF
- | TRBJ1-1 | TRBV5-1 | once | TGCGCCAGCAGCCCCCTTACGAACACTGAAGCTTTCTTT | CASSPLTNTEAFF
- | TRBJ1-1 | TRBV6-6 | few | TGTGCCAGCAGTCTTGGGGGCTGGAATGAAGCTTTCTTT | CASSLGGWNEAFF
TRBD2 | TRBJ2-7 | TRBV7-2 | few | TGTGCCAGCAGCCTGACTAGCGGGTACGAGCAGTACTTC | CASSLTSGYEQYF
TRBD2 | TRBJ2-3 | TRBV14 | - | TGTGCCAGCAGCTCCACTAGCGGGAGATACACAGATACGCAGTATTTT | CASSSTSGRYTDTQYF
- | TRBJ1-1 | TRBV9 | - | TGTGCCAGCAGCGGCGAGGGGCGCCGTGAAGCTTTCTTT | CASSGEGRREAFF
- | TRBJ1-1 | TRBV9 | - | TGTGCCAGCAGAGATAAAGGGAGTCGTCATTTGAACACTGAAGCTTTCTTT | CASRDKGSRHLNTEAFF
- | TRBJ1-2 | TRBV29-1 | - | TGCAGCGTTGTTGGCGCCTCCTATGGCTACACCTTC | CSVVGASYGYTF
- | TRBJ1-1 | TRBV25-1 | few | TGTGCCAGCAGTGGTTTCGGCGGGGTTGCTTTCTTT | CASSGFGGVAFF
TRBD2 | TRBJ2-7 | TRBV28 | - | TGTGCCAGCAGTTTTCTGGGACTAGCGGGAGCCTCCTACGAGCAGTACTTC | CASSFLGLAGASYEQYF
- | TRBJ2-1 | TRBV25-1 | once | TGTGCCAGCAGTGAATTTGGTCTCTACGATGAGCAGTTCTTC | CASSEFGLYDEQFF
- | TRBJ1-2 | TRBV9 | - | TGTGCCAGCAGCGTAGCTGTAGTTCCTCTGGGCTATGGCTACACCTTC | CASSVAVVPLGYGYTF
- | TRBJ1-5 | TRBV4-1 | - | TGCGCCAGCAGCCAAGAGGCGGCAGACAATCAGCCCCAGCATTTT | CASSQEAADNQPQHF
- | TRBJ1-1 | TRBV5-1 | - | TGCGCCAGCCAGGGGACCTGGTTCACTGAAGCTTTCTTT | CASQGTWFTEAFF
- | TRBJ2-7 | TRBV28 | - | TGTGCCAGCAGTTCTCCGGGGAGAGGTTACGAGCAGTACTTC | CASSSPGRGYEQYF
TRBD1 | TRBJ1-1 | TRBV19 | - | TGTGCCAGTAGGTGGACAGGGGGAATGAACACTGAAGCTTTCTTT | CASRWTGGMNTEAFF
TRBD2 | TRBJ2-4 | TRBV7-9 | once | TGTGCCAGCAGCCCCGGACTAGCGGGAGACCTAGCCAAAAACATTCAGTACTTC | CASSPGLAGDLAKNIQYF
TRBD1 | TRBJ1-2 | TRBV28 | - | TGTGCCAGCAGTCCCCACCCCGGGACAGGGGACAACTATGGCTACACCTTC | CASSPHPGTGDNYGYTF
- | TRBJ1-4 | TRBV28 | - | TGTGCCAGCAGTCCTCCATCCCTGATGGGGGAAAAACTGTTTTTT | CASSPPSLMGEKLFF
- | TRBJ2-6 | TRBV5-1 | - | TGCGCCAGCAGCTCATGGACAGTCCCCGGGGCCAACGTCCTGACTTTC | CASSSWTVPGANVLTF
- | TRBJ1-2 | TRBV2 | - | TGTGCCAGCAGTCTCGAACCCAACTATGGCTACACCTTC | CASSLEPNYGYTF
- | TRBJ1-1 | TRBV28 | - | TGTGCCAGCAGTTCCACCGGACAAGCTTTCTTT | CASSSTGQAFF